This T cell receptor (beta chain) appears in the sequencing data of a study of human T cells and chemical hapten exposure. Study-wide context: Mainly, slight library volume differences in the pool made TCR yields vary.

Individual cDNA molecules had unique molecular identifiers attached to them by the library. One entry per CDR3 protein results from TCRdb running MiXCR on the RACE reads. The table lists over 150,000 distinct CDR3 sequences, about 27% of them singletons. Trimming shortened V by 6 bases and J by 0 bases, and 8 bases separated the two germline ends. The CDR3 has 14 residues. Germline V gene data show CDR1 as SNHLY and CDR2 as FYNNEI. As to time point: patch test 3, about 24 weeks after DPC sensitization. Indicated treatment: therapeutic diphenylcyclopropenone sensitization with weekly scalp DPC. Sequenced here: whole blood, sampled in connection with sensitization to the hapten diphenylcyclopropenone (DPC). The chain carries TRBV2 and TRBJ1-4, with D possibly TRBD1 on 6 matching bases. The receptor's source is a woman under 30 with alopecia areata. Some clones in this sample may be carry-over from other donors' samples. CDR3: CASRQGSTNEKLFF. The CDR3 DNA is TGTGCCAGCAGACAGGGTTCAACTAATGAAAAACTGTTTTTT.